This T cell receptor (beta chain) appears in the sequencing data of a study of shared clonotypes between healthy human individuals. Overall study results and limits: Memory subsets had estimated richness that was generally smaller than that of naive subsets.

Clones were sequenced by immunoSEQ multiplex PCR, and TCRdb holds only the in-frame ones, with some missing. The sample carries under 750,000 clones, roughly 72% recorded once. With regard to this clone: The target antigen is unknown.

This CDR3 region has 14 residues. V lost 6 bases to trimming and J lost 2 bases, with 13 bases between them. Germline values: CDR1 LNHDA, CDR2 SQIVND (reference sequence). Material: memory CD4+ T cells sorted from blood. Subset reported: CD45RA-negative fraction. The source of this sequence is a woman aged 25 to 39 in good health. The chain is built from TRBV19 and TRBJ1-2; TRBD1 might be the D (6 bases). CDR3: CASSQPTGNYGYTF. Here the CDR3 DNA reads TGTGCCAGTAGCCAGCCGACAGGAAACTATGGCTACACCTTC.